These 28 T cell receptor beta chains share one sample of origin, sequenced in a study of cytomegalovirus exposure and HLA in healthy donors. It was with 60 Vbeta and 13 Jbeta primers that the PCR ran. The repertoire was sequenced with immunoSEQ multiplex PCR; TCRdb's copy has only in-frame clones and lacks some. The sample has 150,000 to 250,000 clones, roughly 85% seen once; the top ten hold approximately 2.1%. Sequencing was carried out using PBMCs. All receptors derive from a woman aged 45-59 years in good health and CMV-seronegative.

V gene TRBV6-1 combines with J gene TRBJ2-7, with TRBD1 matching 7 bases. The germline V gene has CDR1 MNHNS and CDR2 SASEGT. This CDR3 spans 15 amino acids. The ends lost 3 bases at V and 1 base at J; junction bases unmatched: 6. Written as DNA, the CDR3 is TGTGCCAGCAGTGATCAAGGACAGGCTTCCTACGAGCAGTACTTC. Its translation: CASSDQGQASYEQYF.

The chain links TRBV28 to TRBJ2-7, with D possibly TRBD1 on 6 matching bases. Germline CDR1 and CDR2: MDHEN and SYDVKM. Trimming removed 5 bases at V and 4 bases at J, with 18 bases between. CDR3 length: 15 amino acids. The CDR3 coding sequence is TGTGCCAGCAGTACAGACAAAGGGGGTTTTTACGAGCAGTACTTC. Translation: CASSTDKGGFYEQYF.

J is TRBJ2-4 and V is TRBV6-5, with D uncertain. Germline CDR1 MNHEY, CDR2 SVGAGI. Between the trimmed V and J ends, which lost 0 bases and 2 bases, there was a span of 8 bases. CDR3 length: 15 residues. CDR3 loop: CASSYSDNPKNIQYF. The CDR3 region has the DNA TGTGCCAGCAGTTACTCTGACAACCCCAAAAACATTCAGTACTTC.

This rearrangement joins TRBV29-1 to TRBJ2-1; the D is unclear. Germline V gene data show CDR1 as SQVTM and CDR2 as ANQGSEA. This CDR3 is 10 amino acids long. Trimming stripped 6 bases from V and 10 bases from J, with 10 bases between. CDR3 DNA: TGCAGCGTCCTTGTTTCGGAGCAGTTCTTC. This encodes CSVLVSEQFF.

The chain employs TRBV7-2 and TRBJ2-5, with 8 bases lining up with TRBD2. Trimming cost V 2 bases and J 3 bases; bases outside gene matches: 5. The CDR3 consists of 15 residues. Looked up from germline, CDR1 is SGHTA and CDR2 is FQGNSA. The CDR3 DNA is TGTGCCAGCAGCTTAATCGAGGGACTAGAAGAGACCCAGTACTTC. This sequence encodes CASSLIEGLEETQYF.

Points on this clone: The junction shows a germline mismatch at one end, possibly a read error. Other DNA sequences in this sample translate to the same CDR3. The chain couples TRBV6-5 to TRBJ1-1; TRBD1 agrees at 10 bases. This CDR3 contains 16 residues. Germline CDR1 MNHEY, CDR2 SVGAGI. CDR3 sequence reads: CASSFTWTGGRTEAFF. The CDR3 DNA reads TGCGCCAGCAGTTTTACCTGGACAGGGGGGAGGACTGAAGCTTTCTTT.

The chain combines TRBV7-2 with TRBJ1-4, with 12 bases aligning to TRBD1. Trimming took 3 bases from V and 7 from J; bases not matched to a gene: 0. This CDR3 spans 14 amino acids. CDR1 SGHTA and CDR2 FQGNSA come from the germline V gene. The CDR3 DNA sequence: TGTGCCAGCAGCTTGGGACAGGGGGCTGAAAAACTGTTTTTT. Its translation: CASSLGQGAEKLFF.

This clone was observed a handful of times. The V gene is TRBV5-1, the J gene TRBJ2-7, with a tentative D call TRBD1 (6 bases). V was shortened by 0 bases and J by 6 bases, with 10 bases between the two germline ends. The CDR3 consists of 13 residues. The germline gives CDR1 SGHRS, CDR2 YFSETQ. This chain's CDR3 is CASSLGAGVEQYF. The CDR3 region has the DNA TGCGCCAGCAGCTTGGGGGCAGGGGTCGAGCAGTACTTC. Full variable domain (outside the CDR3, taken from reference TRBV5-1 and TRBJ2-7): KAGVTQTPRYLIKTRGQQVTLSCSPISGHRSVSWYQQTPGQGLQFLFEYFSETQRNKGNFPGRFSGRQFSNSRSEMNVSTLELGDSALYLCASSLGAGVEQYFGPGTRLTVT.

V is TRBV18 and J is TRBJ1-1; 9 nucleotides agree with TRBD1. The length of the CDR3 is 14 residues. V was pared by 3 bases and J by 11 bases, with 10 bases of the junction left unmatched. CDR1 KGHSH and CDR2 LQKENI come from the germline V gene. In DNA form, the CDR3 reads TGTGCCAGCTCACCTACCCCGGGACAGGGAGGGGCTTTCTTT. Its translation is CASSPTPGQGGAFF.

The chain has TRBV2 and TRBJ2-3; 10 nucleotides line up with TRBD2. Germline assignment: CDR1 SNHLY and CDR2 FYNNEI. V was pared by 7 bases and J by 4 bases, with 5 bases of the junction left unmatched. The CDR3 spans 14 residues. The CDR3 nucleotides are TGTGCCAGCACCCATAGCGGGAGGTCAGATACGCAGTATTTT. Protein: CASTHSGRSDTQYF.

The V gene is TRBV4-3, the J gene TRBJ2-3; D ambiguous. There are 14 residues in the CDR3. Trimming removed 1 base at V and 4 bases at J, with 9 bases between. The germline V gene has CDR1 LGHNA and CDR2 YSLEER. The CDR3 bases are TGCGCCAGCAGCCAAGTCGGTATCGCAGATACGCAGTATTTT. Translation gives CASSQVGIADTQYF.

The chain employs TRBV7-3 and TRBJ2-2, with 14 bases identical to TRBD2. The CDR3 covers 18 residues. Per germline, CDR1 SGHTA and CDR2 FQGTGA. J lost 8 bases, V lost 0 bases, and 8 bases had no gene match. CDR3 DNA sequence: TGTGCCAGCAGCTTAACTGCGGGACTAGCGGGAGTGGCGGGGGAGCTGTTTTTT. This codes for CASSLTAGLAGVAGELFF.

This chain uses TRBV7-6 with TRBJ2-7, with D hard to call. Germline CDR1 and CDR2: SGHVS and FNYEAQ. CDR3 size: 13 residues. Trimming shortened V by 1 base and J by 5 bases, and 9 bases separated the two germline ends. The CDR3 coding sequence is TGTGCCAGCAGCTTAGTATCCGTTAACGAGCAGTACTTC. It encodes CASSLVSVNEQYF.

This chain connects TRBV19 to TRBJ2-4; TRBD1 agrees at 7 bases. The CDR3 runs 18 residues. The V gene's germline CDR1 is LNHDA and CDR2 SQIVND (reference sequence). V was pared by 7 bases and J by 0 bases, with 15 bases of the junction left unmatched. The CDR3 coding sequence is TGTGCCAGTACCAGACAGGGAAGGGAGTCTCTAGCCAAAAACATTCAGTACTTC. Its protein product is CASTRQGRESLAKNIQYF.

As DNA, the CDR3 is TGTGCCAGCAGCCCCCGGACAGGGCGCCGGGGACTAGCCTATACCGGGGAGCTGTTTTTT. This translates into CASSPRTGRRGLAYTGELFF. The V gene is TRBV7-8, the J gene TRBJ2-2, with D perhaps TRBD2 (9 bases). The CDR3 totals 20 residues. CDR1 and CDR2 from the germline V gene are SGHVS and FQNEAQ. The V end was cut by 5 bases, the J end by 5 bases, with 30 bases between.

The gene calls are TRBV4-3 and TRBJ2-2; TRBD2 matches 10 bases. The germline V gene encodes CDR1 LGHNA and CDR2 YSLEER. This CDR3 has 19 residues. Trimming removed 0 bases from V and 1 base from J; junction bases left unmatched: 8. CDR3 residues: CASSQERLAGVGNTGELFF. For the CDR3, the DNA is TGCGCCAGCAGCCAAGAGAGGCTAGCGGGAGTAGGGAACACCGGGGAGCTGTTTTTT.

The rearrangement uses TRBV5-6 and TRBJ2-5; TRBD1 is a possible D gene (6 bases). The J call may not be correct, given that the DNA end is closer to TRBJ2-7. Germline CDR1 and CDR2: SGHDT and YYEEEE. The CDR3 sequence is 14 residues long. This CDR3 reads CASSLPGATYEQYF. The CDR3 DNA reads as TGTGCCAGCAGCTTGCCAGGGGCGACCTACGAGCAGTACTTC.

The CDR3: CASSQDSQGSGNTIYF. For the CDR3, the DNA is TGTGCCAGCAGCCAAGATAGTCAGGGGTCTGGAAACACCATATATTTT. V is TRBV4-2 and J is TRBJ1-3, with D maybe TRBD1 (6 bases). With 0 bases removed from V and 1 base from J, the gap between germline ends came to 10 bases. This CDR3 has 16 residues. The V gene's germline CDR1 is LGHNA and CDR2 YNFKEQ.

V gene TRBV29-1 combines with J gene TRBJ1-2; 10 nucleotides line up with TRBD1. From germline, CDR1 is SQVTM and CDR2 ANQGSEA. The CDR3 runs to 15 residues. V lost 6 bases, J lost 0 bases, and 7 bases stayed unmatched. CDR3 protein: CSVQQTGGANYGYTF. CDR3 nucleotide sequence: TGCAGCGTCCAACAGACAGGGGGCGCTAACTATGGCTACACCTTC.

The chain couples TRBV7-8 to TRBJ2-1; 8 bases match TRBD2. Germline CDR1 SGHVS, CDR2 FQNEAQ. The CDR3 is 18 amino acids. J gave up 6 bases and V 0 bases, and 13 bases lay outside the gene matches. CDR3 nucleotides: TGTGCCAGCAGCTTAGCGGTCGCTAGCGGGCTTGGTTTCAATGAGCAGTTCTTC. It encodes CASSLAVASGLGFNEQFF. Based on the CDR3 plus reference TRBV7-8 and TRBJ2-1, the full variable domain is GAGVSQSPRYKVAKRGQDVALRCDPISGHVSLFWYQQALGQGPEFLTYFQNEAQLDKSGLPSDRFFAERPEGSVSTLKIQRTQQEDSAVYLCASSLAVASGLGFNEQFFGPGTRLTVL.

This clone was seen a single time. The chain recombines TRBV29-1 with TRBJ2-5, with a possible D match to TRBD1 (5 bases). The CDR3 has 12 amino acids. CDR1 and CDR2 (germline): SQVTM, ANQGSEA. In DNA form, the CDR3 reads TGCACTCTGCAGGGTCCCCAAGAGACCCAGTACTTC. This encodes CTLQGPQETQYF.

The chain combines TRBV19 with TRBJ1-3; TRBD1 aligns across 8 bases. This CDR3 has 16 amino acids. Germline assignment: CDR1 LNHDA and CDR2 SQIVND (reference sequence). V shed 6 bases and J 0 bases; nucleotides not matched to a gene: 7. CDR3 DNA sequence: TGTGCCAGTAGACGACAGGGGACGAGCTCTGGAAACACCATATATTTT. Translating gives CASRRQGTSSGNTIYF.

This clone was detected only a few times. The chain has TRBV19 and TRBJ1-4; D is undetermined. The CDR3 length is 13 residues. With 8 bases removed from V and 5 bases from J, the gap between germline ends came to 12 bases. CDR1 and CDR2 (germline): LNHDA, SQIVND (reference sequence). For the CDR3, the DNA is TGTGCCAGTGCCAAGGACTGGAATGAAAAACTGTTTTTT. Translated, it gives CASAKDWNEKLFF.

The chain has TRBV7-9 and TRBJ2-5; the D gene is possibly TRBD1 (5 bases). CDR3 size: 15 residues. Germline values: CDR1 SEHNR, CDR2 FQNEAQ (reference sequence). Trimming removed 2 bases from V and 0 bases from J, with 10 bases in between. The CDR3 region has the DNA TGTGCCAGCAGCTTATTTCGACAGAACCAAGAGACCCAGTACTTC. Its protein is CASSLFRQNQETQYF.

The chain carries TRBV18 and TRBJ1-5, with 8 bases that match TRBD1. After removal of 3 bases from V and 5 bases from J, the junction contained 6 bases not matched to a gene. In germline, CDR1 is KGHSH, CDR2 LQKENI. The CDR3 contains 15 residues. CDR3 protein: CASSPPDRGYQPQHF. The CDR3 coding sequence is TGTGCCAGCTCACCGCCCGACAGGGGCTATCAGCCCCAGCATTTT.

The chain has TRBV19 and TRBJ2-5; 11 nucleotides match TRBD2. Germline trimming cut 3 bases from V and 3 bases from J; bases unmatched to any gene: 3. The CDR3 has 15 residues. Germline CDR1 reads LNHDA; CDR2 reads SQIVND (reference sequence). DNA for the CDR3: TGTGCCAGTAGTATCCTAGCGGGAGGTAAAGAGACCCAGTACTTC. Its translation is CASSILAGGKETQYF.

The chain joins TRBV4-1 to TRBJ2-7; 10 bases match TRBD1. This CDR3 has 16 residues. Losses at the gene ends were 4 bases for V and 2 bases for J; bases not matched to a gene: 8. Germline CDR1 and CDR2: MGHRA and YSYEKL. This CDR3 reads CASSRFAGQGAYEQYF. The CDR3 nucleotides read TGCGCCAGCAGCCGCTTCGCCGGACAGGGGGCCTACGAGCAGTACTTC.

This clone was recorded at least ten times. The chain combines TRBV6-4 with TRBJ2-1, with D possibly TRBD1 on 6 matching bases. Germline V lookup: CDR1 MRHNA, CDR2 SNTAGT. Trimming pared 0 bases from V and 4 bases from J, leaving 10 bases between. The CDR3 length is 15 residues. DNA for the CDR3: TGTGCCAGCAGTGACTCAGGGGGTGGATACAATGAGCAGTTCTTC. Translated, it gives CASSDSGGGYNEQFF.